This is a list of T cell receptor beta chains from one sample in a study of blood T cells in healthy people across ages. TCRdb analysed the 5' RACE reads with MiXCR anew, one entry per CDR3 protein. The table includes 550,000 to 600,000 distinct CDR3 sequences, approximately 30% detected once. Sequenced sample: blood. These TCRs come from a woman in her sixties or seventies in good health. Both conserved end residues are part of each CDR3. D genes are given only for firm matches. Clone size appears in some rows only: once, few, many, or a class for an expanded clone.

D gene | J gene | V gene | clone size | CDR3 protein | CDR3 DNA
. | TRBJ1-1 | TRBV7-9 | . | CASSLKTLNEAFF | TGTGCCAGCAGCTTAAAAACTTTAAACGAAGCTTTCTTT
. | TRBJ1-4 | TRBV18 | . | CASSPPPGGLEKLFF | TGTGCCAGCTCGCCTCCCCCCGGGGGACTGGAAAAACTGTTTTTT
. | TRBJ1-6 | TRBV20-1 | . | CSARGAGRARNSPLHF | TGCAGTGCTAGAGGGGCGGGACGCGCGAGGAATTCACCCCTCCACTTT
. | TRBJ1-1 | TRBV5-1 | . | CASSLEGRGASF | TGCGCCAGCAGCTTGGAGGGACGGGGAGCTTCCTTT
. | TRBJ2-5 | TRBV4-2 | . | CASSQGGLAEMQETQYF | TGTGCCAGCAGTCAAGGGGGTCTAGCGGAGATGCAAGAGACCCAGTACTTC
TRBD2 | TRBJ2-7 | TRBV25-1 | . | CASGLAGAYEQYF | TGTGCCTCCGGACTAGCGGGCGCCTACGAGCAGTACTTC
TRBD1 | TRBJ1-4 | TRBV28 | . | CASSFPTGGFDEKLFF | TGTGCCAGCAGTTTCCCGACAGGGGGTTTCGATGAAAAACTGTTTTTT
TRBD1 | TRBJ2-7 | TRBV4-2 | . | CASSQTRAQGQNYEQYF | TGTGCCAGCAGCCAGACCCGGGCCCAGGGACAGAACTACGAGCAGTACTTC
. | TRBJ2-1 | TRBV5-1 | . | CASSLGGPREQFF | TGCGCCAGCAGCTTGGGCGGGCCGCGGGAGCAGTTCTTC
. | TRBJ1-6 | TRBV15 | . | CATRYRATNSPLHF | TGTGCCACCAGATACCGGGCGACTAATTCACCCCTCCACTTT
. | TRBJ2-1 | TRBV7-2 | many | CASSLGRDNEQFF | TGTGCCAGCAGCTTAGGCAGGGACAATGAGCAGTTCTTC
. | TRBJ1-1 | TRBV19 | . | CASSIVGVMNTEAFF | TGTGCCAGTAGTATAGTAGGGGTCATGAACACTGAAGCTTTCTTT
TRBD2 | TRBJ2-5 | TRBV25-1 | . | CATRTGGIETQYF | TGTGCCACCCGGACGGGAGGAATTGAGACCCAGTACTTC
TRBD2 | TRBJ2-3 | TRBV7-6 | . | CASSFPSGGAWDTQYF | TGTGCCAGCAGCTTCCCTAGCGGGGGGGCGTGGGATACGCAGTATTTT
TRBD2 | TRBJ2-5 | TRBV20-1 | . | CSAIKTSRTSGKETQYF | TGCAGTGCTATAAAAACATCCAGGACTAGCGGAAAAGAGACCCAGTACTTC
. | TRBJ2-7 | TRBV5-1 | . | CASSLATGRHEQYF | TGCGCCAGCAGCTTGGCTACGGGGCGGCACGAGCAGTACTTC
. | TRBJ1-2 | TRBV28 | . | CASSYLARQANYGYTF | TGTGCCAGCAGTTATCTAGCGCGACAGGCCAACTATGGCTACACCTTC
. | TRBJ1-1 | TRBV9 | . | CASSNDPGTEAFF | TGTGCCAGCAGCAACGACCCCGGAACTGAAGCTTTCTTT
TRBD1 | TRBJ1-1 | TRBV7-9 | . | CAAGGGRAPAENTEAFF | TGTGCAGCAGGGGGCGGGCGAGCCCCAGCAGAGAACACTGAAGCTTTCTTT
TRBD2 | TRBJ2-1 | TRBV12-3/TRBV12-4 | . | CASSLRRGGDNEQFF | TGTGCCAGCAGTTTGAGGCGGGGGGGAGACAATGAGCAGTTCTTC
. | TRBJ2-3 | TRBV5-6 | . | CASRHRGATDTQYF | TGTGCCAGCAGACATCGGGGGGCGACAGATACGCAGTATTTT
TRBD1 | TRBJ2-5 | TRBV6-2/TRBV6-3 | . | CASSPQTGEEETQYF | TGTGCCAGCAGTCCACAGACAGGGGAGGAGGAGACCCAGTACTTC
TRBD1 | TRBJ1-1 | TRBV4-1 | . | CASSQGTGYDTEAFF | TGCGCCAGCAGCCAAGGGACAGGGTACGACACTGAAGCTTTCTTT
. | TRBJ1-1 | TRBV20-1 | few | CSASTGNLNTEAFF | TGCAGTGCCTCGACTGGGAACCTGAACACTGAAGCTTTCTTT
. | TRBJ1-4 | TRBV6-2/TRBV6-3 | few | CASRRALGEKLFF | TGTGCCAGCAGGCGGGCCCTCGGTGAAAAACTGTTTTTT
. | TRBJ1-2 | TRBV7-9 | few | CASSSLEGSYGYTF | TGTGCCAGCAGCTCCCTGGAAGGGAGCTATGGCTACACCTTC
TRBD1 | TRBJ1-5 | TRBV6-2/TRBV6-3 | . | CASRPTDRAGNQPQHF | TGTGCCAGCAGACCAACGGACAGGGCCGGCAATCAGCCCCAGCATTTT
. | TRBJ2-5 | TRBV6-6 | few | CASSNPGPWETQYF | TGTGCCAGCAGTAATCCGGGGCCCTGGGAGACCCAGTACTTC
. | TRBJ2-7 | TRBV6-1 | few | CAGSLHRDKGSSEQYF | TGTGCCGGCAGCCTGCACCGGGACAAGGGTTCTTCCGAGCAGTACTTC
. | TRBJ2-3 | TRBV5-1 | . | CASSSGRVPSTDTQYF | TGCGCCAGCAGCTCCGGAAGAGTTCCTAGCACAGATACGCAGTATTTT
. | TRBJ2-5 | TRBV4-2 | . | CASSQGRSAAETQYF | TGTGCCAGCAGCCAAGGAAGGAGCGCGGCGGAGACCCAGTACTTC
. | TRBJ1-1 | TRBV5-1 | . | CASSLEMFTEAFF | TGCGCCAGCAGCTTGGAAATGTTCACTGAAGCTTTCTTT
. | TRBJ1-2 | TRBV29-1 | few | CSVTGKDYGYTF | TGCAGCGTCACAGGGAAGGACTATGGCTACACCTTC
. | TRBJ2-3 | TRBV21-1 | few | CASSKGGPTNSTDTQYF | TGTGCCAGCAGCAAAGGGGGCCCAACCAATAGCACAGATACGCAGTATTTT
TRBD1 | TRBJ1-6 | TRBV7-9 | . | CASSLGTGAGVPLHF | TGTGCCAGCAGCTTGGGGACAGGGGCAGGTGTGCCCCTCCACTTT
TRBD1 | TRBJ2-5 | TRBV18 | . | CASSPLTGQGETQYF | TGTGCCAGCTCACCACTGACAGGGCAGGGAGAGACCCAGTACTTC
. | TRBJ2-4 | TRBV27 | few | CASSFGDTKNIQYF | TGTGCCAGCAGTTTTGGGGACACCAAAAACATTCAGTACTTC
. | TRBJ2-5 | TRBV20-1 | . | CSAKGGQPDRRGTQETQYF | TGCAGTGCTAAGGGTGGACAGCCCGATAGAAGGGGTACCCAAGAGACCCAGTACTTC
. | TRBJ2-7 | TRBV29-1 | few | CSAGSREALYEQYF | TGCAGCGCGGGCTCCAGGGAGGCTCTATACGAGCAGTACTTC
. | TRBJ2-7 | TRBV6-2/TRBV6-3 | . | CASSYRGPGAEQYF | TGTGCCAGCAGTTACCGGGGCCCTGGAGCCGAGCAGTACTTC
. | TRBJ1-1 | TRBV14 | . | CASSRLYLSSGDTEAFF | TGTGCCAGCAGCCGCTTGTACTTATCTTCAGGGGACACTGAAGCTTTCTTT
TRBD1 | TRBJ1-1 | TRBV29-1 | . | CSGQGPGNTEAFF | TGCAGCGGACAGGGGCCGGGGAACACTGAAGCTTTCTTT
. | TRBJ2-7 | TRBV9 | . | CASSASSSYEQYF | TGTGCCAGCAGCGCCTCCAGCTCCTACGAGCAGTACTTC
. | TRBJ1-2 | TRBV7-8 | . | CASSYTEVYGYTF | TGTGCCAGCAGCTACACAGAGGTCTATGGCTACACCTTC
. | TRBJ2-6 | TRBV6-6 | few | CASSYGQGREANVLTF | TGTGCCAGCAGTTACGGGCAGGGACGGGAGGCCAACGTCCTGACTTTC
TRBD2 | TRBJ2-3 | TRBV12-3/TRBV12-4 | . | CASSPRAGGTDTQYF | TGTGCCAGCAGCCCCCGGGCGGGGGGAACAGATACGCAGTATTTT
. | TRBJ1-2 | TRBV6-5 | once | CASSQHAKSPGGYTF | TGTGCCAGCAGTCAACACGCCAAAAGCCCTGGGGGCTACACCTTC
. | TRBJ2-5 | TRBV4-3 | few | CASSQGHRRGETQYF | TGCGCCAGCAGCCAAGGACATCGTCGGGGCGAGACCCAGTACTTC